These T cell receptor beta chains were read from a single sample in a study of blood T cell repertoires in COVID-19. Repertoires were generated with immunoSEQ multiplex PCR, while TCRdb's copy carries only in-frame clones and drops some. Of roughly 250,000 clones in the sample, approximately 83% were seen once. Material for sequencing was PBMCs or T cells enriched from blood (not recorded which). These receptors all stem from a woman aged 30 to 39 who had recovered from COVID-19. Each CDR3 is given without its conserved first and last residue. The order of the fields is J gene, V gene, CDR3 protein.

>TRBJ1-3|TRBV7-6
ASSSDYSGNTIY
>TRBJ2-7|TRBV7-9
ASSPGTLYEQY
>TRBJ1-5|TRBV7-9
ASSLLAGSGNQPQH
>TRBJ2-7|TRBV4-1
ASSPVGTATYEQY
>TRBJ2-1|TRBV15
ATSRDRPGRNEQF
>TRBJ2-7|TRBV6-5
ASSYYGGGRIYEQY
>TRBJ1-2|TRBV6-4
ASSDSGGLDGYT
>TRBJ1-2|TRBV2
ASSEPVQVGYGYT
>TRBJ2-7|TRBV7-9
ASSLPSSYEQY
>TRBJ1-5|TRBV19
ASTAFGQSNQPQH
>TRBJ2-7|TRBV5-1
ASSLVSSYEQY
>TRBJ1-1|TRBV28
ASRYLGQGATEAF
>TRBJ2-7|TRBV10-3
AIRSQGSEQY
>TRBJ2-3|TRBV7-9
ASSARTSGIIDTQY
>TRBJ1-6|TRBV25-1
ASSERAYNSPLH
>TRBJ2-5|TRBV7-9
ASSLVRLAGALYQETQY
>TRBJ1-4|TRBV11-2
ASSLGRGSEKLF
>TRBJ1-1|TRBV6-2/TRBV6-3
ASSYRGIPEAF
>TRBJ2-3|TRBV3-1/TRBV3-2
ASSPFPGSTDTQY
>TRBJ2-5|TRBV18
ASSPRSPQETQY
>TRBJ1-2|TRBV21-1
ASSKDRGTDGYT
>TRBJ1-6|TRBV11-2
ASSPSSYNSPLH
>TRBJ1-6|TRBV18
ASSPLTGENSPLH
>TRBJ1-1|TRBV4-1
ASSQDPDTEAF